Listed below are T cell receptor beta chains from one sample, sequenced in a study of T cells in Graves' hyperthyroidism and ophthalmopathy. MiXCR was run by TCRdb on the multiplex PCR reads, yielding one entry per CDR3 protein. The table includes hundreds of thousands of distinct CDR3 sequences, just under 20% detected once. Sequences were obtained from blood. The source of these receptors is a man in his forties or fifties with Graves' ophthalmopathy. Each CDR3 is given with its conserved first and last residue. A D gene is named only where the DNA matches it firmly. Clone size is shown for a subset of rows, as once, few, many or a class of expanded clone.

size: NA; D: TRBD1; J: TRBJ2-1; length: 16; V: TRBV6-2/TRBV6-3; CDR3: CASRLLGTVGGNEQFF; DNA: TGTGCCAGCAGACTACTCGGGACAGTAGGCGGCAATGAGCAGTTCTTC
size: few; D: NA; J: TRBJ2-7; length: 13; V: TRBV9; CDR3: CASSVKDRSEQYF; DNA: TGTGCCAGCAGCGTGAAAGACCGATCCGAGCAGTACTTC
size: NA; D: NA; J: TRBJ2-1; length: 15; V: TRBV11-3; CDR3: CASGLEGSSYNEQFF; DNA: TGTGCCAGCGGCTTAGAGGGGAGCTCCTACAATGAGCAGTTCTTC
size: many; D: TRBD1; J: TRBJ1-6; length: 13; V: TRBV20-1; CDR3: CSAIIQGGSPLHF; DNA: TGCAGTGCTATAATACAGGGGGGTTCACCCCTCCACTTT
size: few; D: TRBD2; J: TRBJ2-3; length: 16; V: TRBV18; CDR3: CASSRGSGSYTDTQYF; DNA: TGTGCCAGCTCACGGGGTAGCGGGAGCTACACAGATACGCAGTATTTT
size: many; D: NA; J: TRBJ1-3; length: 14; V: TRBV12-3/TRBV12-4; CDR3: CASNMPISGNTIYF; DNA: TGTGCCAGCAATATGCCCATCTCTGGAAACACCATATATTTT
size: few; D: NA; J: TRBJ2-5; length: 14; V: TRBV5-1; CDR3: CASSLRGIGQTQYF; DNA: TGCGCCAGCAGCTTGAGAGGTATAGGGCAGACCCAGTACTTC
size: few; D: NA; J: TRBJ2-3; length: 15; V: TRBV29-1; CDR3: CSVEEPDSLTDTQYF; DNA: TGCAGCGTTGAAGAACCGGACTCACTCACAGATACGCAGTATTTT
size: NA; D: TRBD1; J: TRBJ1-2; length: 15; V: TRBV27; CDR3: CASSSLQGVGRGYTF; DNA: TGTGCCAGCAGTTCCTTACAGGGGGTCGGACGTGGCTACACCTTC
size: once; D: NA; J: TRBJ1-5; length: 13; V: TRBV3-1; CDR3: CASSLGYNQPHHF; DNA: TGTGCCAGCAGCCTAGGGTACAATCAGCCCCATCATTTT
size: many; D: TRBD2; J: TRBJ2-3; length: 14; V: TRBV12-3/TRBV12-4; CDR3: CASITSGVTDTQYF; DNA: TGTGCCAGCATTACTAGCGGGGTCACAGATACGCAGTATTTT
size: many; D: NA; J: TRBJ1-5; length: 11; V: TRBV30; CDR3: CAWGWDQPQHF; DNA: TGTGCCTGGGGTTGGGATCAGCCCCAGCATTTT
size: many; D: TRBD1; J: TRBJ1-4; length: 14; V: TRBV2; CDR3: CASSGQGSNEKLFF; DNA: TGTGCCAGCAGCGGACAGGGGAGTAATGAAAAACTGTTTTTT
size: NA; D: TRBD1; J: TRBJ1-2; length: 12; V: TRBV12-3/TRBV12-4; CDR3: CASSGQGLGYTF; DNA: TGTGCCAGCAGTGGACAGGGTCTTGGCTACACCTTC
size: many; D: NA; J: TRBJ2-7; length: 14; V: TRBV30; CDR3: CATNTGLGKYEQYF; DNA: TGTGCTACCAACACGGGACTGGGTAAATACGAGCAGTACTTC
size: NA; D: TRBD2; J: TRBJ2-5; length: 16; V: TRBV12-3/TRBV12-4; CDR3: CASSSRGDRDQETQYF; DNA: TGTGCCAGCAGTTCCCGGGGGGATAGGGACCAAGAGACCCAGTACTTC
size: few; D: TRBD2; J: TRBJ2-5; length: 17; V: TRBV20-1; CDR3: CSARDVSSGGPRETQYF; DNA: TGCAGTGCTAGAGATGTATCTAGCGGGGGACCAAGGGAGACCCAGTACTTC
size: many; D: TRBD2; J: TRBJ2-3; length: 15; V: TRBV7-2; CDR3: CASSARSGKADTQYF; DNA: TGTGCCAGCAGCGCCCGTAGCGGGAAGGCAGATACGCAGTATTTT
size: NA; D: NA; J: TRBJ1-3; length: 15; V: TRBV9; CDR3: CASSVTQDSGNTIYF; DNA: TGTGCCAGCAGCGTGACGCAGGACTCTGGAAACACCATATATTTT
size: few; D: TRBD1; J: TRBJ1-6; length: 14; V: TRBV7-8; CDR3: CASSWTGDNSPLHF; DNA: TGTGCCAGCAGCTGGACAGGGGATAATTCACCCCTCCACTTT
size: NA; D: NA; J: TRBJ1-2; length: 11; V: TRBV6-1; CDR3: CASTDGYGYTF; DNA: TGTGCCAGCACCGACGGTTATGGCTACACCTTC
size: many; D: NA; J: TRBJ1-1; length: 14; V: TRBV5-1; CDR3: CASSLEGSLAEAFF; DNA: TGCGCCAGCAGCTTGGAAGGTAGCCTCGCTGAAGCTTTCTTT
size: NA; D: NA; J: TRBJ2-2; length: 12; V: TRBV29-1; CDR3: CSVDTYTGELFF; DNA: TGCAGCGTTGATACCTACACCGGGGAGCTGTTTTTT
size: NA; D: NA; J: TRBJ2-2; length: 13; V: TRBV27; CDR3: CASKQGGNGELFF; DNA: TGTGCCAGCAAACAGGGGGGGAACGGGGAGCTGTTTTTT
size: few; D: NA; J: TRBJ2-7; length: 13; V: TRBV30; CDR3: CAWSTGNSYEQYF; DNA: TGTGCCTGGAGTACAGGGAACTCCTACGAGCAGTACTTC
size: NA; D: TRBD1; J: TRBJ1-2; length: 17; V: TRBV3-1; CDR3: CASSPADRGALRDGYTF; DNA: TGTGCCAGCAGCCCAGCGGACAGGGGAGCCCTTAGGGATGGCTACACCTTC
size: many; D: TRBD1; J: TRBJ1-2; length: 12; V: TRBV20-1; CDR3: CSATGQNYGYTF; DNA: TGCAGTGCGACGGGACAGAACTATGGCTACACCTTC
size: few; D: TRBD2; J: TRBJ2-5; length: 15; V: TRBV30; CDR3: CAWSVLAGYQETQYF; DNA: TGTGCCTGGAGTGTACTAGCGGGGTACCAAGAGACCCAGTACTTC
size: NA; D: TRBD2; J: TRBJ2-1; length: 15; V: TRBV6-1; CDR3: CASRTSGGASSEQFF; DNA: TGTGCCAGCAGGACTAGCGGGGGGGCCTCCAGTGAGCAGTTCTTC
size: many; D: NA; J: TRBJ2-2; length: 14; V: TRBV7-2; CDR3: CASTGGRNTGELFF; DNA: TGTGCCAGCACCGGGGGGCGGAACACCGGGGAGCTGTTTTTT
size: NA; D: TRBD1; J: TRBJ2-5; length: 11; V: TRBV14; CDR3: CAIDTGGSPYF; DNA: TGTGCCATCGATACAGGGGGGTCCCCGTACTTC
size: NA; D: TRBD2; J: TRBJ2-7; length: 16; V: TRBV20-1; CDR3: CSTTSGRAERTYEQYF; DNA: TGCAGTACTACCAGCGGGAGGGCCGAGAGGACCTACGAGCAGTACTTC
size: many; D: NA; J: TRBJ2-1; length: 16; V: TRBV3-1; CDR3: CASSQVGGPVGNEQFF; DNA: TGTGCCAGCAGCCAAGTGGGGGGGCCGGTAGGGAATGAGCAGTTCTTC
size: many; D: NA; J: TRBJ2-1; length: 12; V: TRBV28; CDR3: CASSSIRTEQFF; DNA: TGTGCCAGCAGTTCAATAAGGACGGAGCAGTTCTTC
size: many; D: NA; J: TRBJ1-1; length: 13; V: TRBV6-5; CDR3: CASSYEGRTEAFF; DNA: TGTGCCAGCAGTTACGAGGGTCGGACTGAAGCTTTCTTT
size: few; D: TRBD1; J: TRBJ1-1; length: 15; V: TRBV29-1; CDR3: CSVFAPGTANTEAFF; DNA: TGCAGCGTTTTCGCCCCCGGGACAGCGAACACTGAAGCTTTCTTT
size: NA; D: TRBD1; J: TRBJ1-2; length: 15; V: TRBV7-9; CDR3: CASSPGNRGLGGYTF; DNA: TGTGCCAGCAGCCCAGGGAACAGGGGGCTGGGTGGCTACACCTTC
size: NA; D: TRBD2; J: TRBJ2-1; length: 15; V: TRBV14; CDR3: CATNRRGSGDYEQFF; DNA: TGTGCCACCAACCGGAGGGGTAGCGGGGATTATGAGCAGTTCTTC
size: NA; D: TRBD1; J: TRBJ1-4; length: 14; V: TRBV7-2; CDR3: CARSRQGTNEKLFF; DNA: TGTGCCCGCAGTCGACAGGGAACTAATGAAAAACTGTTTTTT
size: NA; D: NA; J: TRBJ1-1; length: 13; V: TRBV20-1; CDR3: CSARDPLNTEAFF; DNA: TGCAGTGCTAGAGATCCTCTGAACACTGAAGCTTTCTTT
size: NA; D: NA; J: TRBJ2-5; length: 14; V: TRBV2; CDR3: CATENRDAMETQYF; DNA: TGTGCCACCGAGAACAGGGACGCTATGGAGACCCAGTACTTC
size: NA; D: TRBD1; J: TRBJ2-1; length: 14; V: TRBV24-1; CDR3: CATDTGTVYNEQFF; DNA: TGTGCCACCGATACCGGGACAGTCTACAATGAGCAGTTCTTC
size: NA; D: NA; J: TRBJ1-5; length: 15; V: TRBV3-1; CDR3: CASSIGARGDQPQHF; DNA: TGTGCCAGCAGCATCGGGGCTCGGGGGGATCAGCCCCAGCATTTT
size: few; D: NA; J: TRBJ1-4; length: 14; V: TRBV6-1; CDR3: CASSVGPAGEKLFF; DNA: TGTGCCAGCAGTGTGGGTCCGGCAGGAGAAAAACTGTTTTTT
size: NA; D: NA; J: TRBJ1-1; length: 15; V: TRBV19; CDR3: CASSTWTASSPEAFF; DNA: TGTGCCAGTAGTACCTGGACAGCTTCGTCACCTGAAGCTTTCTTT
size: many; D: TRBD1; J: TRBJ2-7; length: 16; V: TRBV6-5; CDR3: CASSYSMGTGWSEQYF; DNA: TGTGCCAGCAGTTACTCGATGGGGACAGGGTGGAGCGAGCAGTACTTC
size: many; D: NA; J: TRBJ1-4; length: 13; V: TRBV30; CDR3: CAGMPANNEKLFF; DNA: TGTGCAGGGATGCCAGCGAATAATGAAAAACTGTTTTTT
size: NA; D: NA; J: TRBJ1-4; length: 16; V: TRBV29-1; CDR3: CSVEDPRKGPNEKLFF; DNA: TGCAGCGTTGAAGACCCCCGGAAGGGTCCTAATGAAAAACTGTTTTTT
size: NA; D: NA; J: TRBJ2-7; length: 14; V: TRBV10-3; CDR3: CAISEGAGSPEQYF; DNA: TGTGCCATCAGTGAGGGGGCGGGATCCCCCGAGCAGTACTTC